A selection of T cell receptor beta chains follows, all from one sample in a study of blood T cell repertoires in COVID-19. Only in-frame clones appear in the TCRdb table, and some are missing; sequencing was by immunoSEQ multiplex PCR. Among roughly 190,000 clones listed, approximately 79% were seen once. The sample comprised peripheral blood. The receptors derive from a man aged 25-40 years with active or convalescent COVID-19. Both conserved end residues are part of each CDR3. The order of the fields is D gene, J gene, V gene, clone size, CDR3 DNA, CDR3 protein. The D gene is left open where the match is weak. Size is stated for part of the rows, as once, few or many counts, or as a class when the clone is expanded.

-	TRBJ1-4	TRBV5-6	-	TGTGCCAGCAGCTTTAGATTAAGCGGTAATGAAAGACTGTTTTTT	CASSFRLSGNERLFF
-	TRBJ2-1	TRBV9	-	TGTGCCAGCAGCGTAGGGCAGGGGGGAAACAATGAGCAGTTCTTC	CASSVGQGGNNEQFF
-	TRBJ1-2	TRBV7-2	-	TGTGCCAGCAGCTTAGCCGTCAGGGGAGCTGGCTACACCTTC	CASSLAVRGAGYTF
TRBD2	TRBJ2-1	TRBV23-1	few	TGCGCCAGCAGTCAGGGGTACAGGGCGACAGAGCGGGGGGGCGAGGAGTACAATGAGCAGTTCTTC	CASSQGYRATERGGEEYNEQFF
-	TRBJ2-1	TRBV29-1	-	TGCAGCGTTGTTGTGAGCGGGCCTGGAGATGAGCAGTTCTTC	CSVVVSGPGDEQFF
-	TRBJ1-1	TRBV4-1	-	TGCGCCAGCAGCCAAGATAGATCATGGAACACTGAAGCTTTCTTT	CASSQDRSWNTEAFF
-	TRBJ2-1	TRBV5-4	-	TGTGCCAGCAGCTTTATGCCGTTCCGGGGGAGCTCCTACAATGAGCAGTTCTTC	CASSFMPFRGSSYNEQFF
TRBD2	TRBJ2-3	TRBV29-1	-	TGCAGCGTCGCCAAAGCGGGAGACACAGATACGCAGTATTTT	CSVAKAGDTDTQYF
-	TRBJ2-7	TRBV7-9	-	TGTGCCAGCAGCTTAGATGAGGAGGCCCACTGGTTTAGCGAGTACGAGCAGTACTTC	CASSLDEEAHWFSEYEQYF
-	TRBJ2-5	TRBV4-2	-	TGTGCCAGCAGCCAAGATAGGGGAGGACTAGGGGGGACCCAGTACTTC	CASSQDRGGLGGTQYF
TRBD1	TRBJ2-7	TRBV7-9	few	TGTGCCAGCAGTTCCACCGGGACAGGAAAATACGAGCAGTACTTC	CASSSTGTGKYEQYF
TRBD1	TRBJ1-4	TRBV5-1	-	TGCGCCAGCAGCCCAGACAGGGGGCGAACTAATGAAAAACTGTTTTTT	CASSPDRGRTNEKLFF
TRBD2	TRBJ2-5	TRBV5-1	-	TGCGCCAGCAGCTTGAGACTTTTAGCGGGGGGAAAAGAGACCCAGTACTTC	CASSLRLLAGGKETQYF
TRBD2	TRBJ2-1	TRBV27	-	TGTGCCAGCAGTTTTAATAGCGGGAGATTTGAGCAGTTCTTC	CASSFNSGRFEQFF
TRBD1	TRBJ1-1	TRBV7-9	-	TGTGCCAGCAGCTTCCCGGGGGACAGGGGTGTCACTGAAGCTTTCTTT	CASSFPGDRGVTEAFF
TRBD1	TRBJ2-7	TRBV19	few	TGTGCCACCCGACCGACCGGGACAGGAATCTACGAGCAGTACTTC	CATRPTGTGIYEQYF
TRBD2	TRBJ2-2	TRBV5-1	-	TGCGCCAGCACGGGAACGACTAGCGGGATCGGCGGGGAGCTGTTTTTT	CASTGTTSGIGGELFF
TRBD1	TRBJ1-1	TRBV18	-	TGTGCCAGCTCACCACCGACAGGGACCACTGAAGCTTTCTTT	CASSPPTGTTEAFF
-	TRBJ1-1	TRBV18	-	TGTGCCAGCTCACTCGAACAGGGGAACACTGAAGCTTTCTTT	CASSLEQGNTEAFF
-	TRBJ2-5	TRBV25-1	-	TGTGCCAGCAGTGACGGGGGCCAAGAGACCCAGTACTTC	CASSDGGQETQYF
TRBD2	TRBJ2-5	TRBV6-2/TRBV6-3	-	TGTGCCAGCAGTTCGAGCGGGGGGCGTCGTCAGACCCAGTACTTC	CASSSSGGRRQTQYF
-	TRBJ1-1	TRBV24-1	once	TGTGCCACCAGTGCGACAGGCATGAACACTGAAGCTTTCTTT	CATSATGMNTEAFF
-	TRBJ1-6	TRBV28	-	TGTGCCAGCAGTTCACAGGCCAGCTCCTATAATTCACCCCTCCACTTT	CASSSQASSYNSPLHF
-	TRBJ1-5	TRBV15	-	TGTGCCACCAGAGCAGGGGCCAGCTATCAGCCCCAGCATTTT	CATRAGASYQPQHF
TRBD1	TRBJ2-5	TRBV6-6	-	TGTGCCAGCAGCGACCCGGGACAGGGGGCGGGGGAGACCCAGTACTTC	CASSDPGQGAGETQYF
-	TRBJ2-7	TRBV5-1	-	TGCGCCAGCAGCTTGGGGGGCGGGGCCTCTCCCGCCTCGGAGCAGTACTTC	CASSLGGGASPASEQYF
TRBD1	TRBJ1-5	TRBV6-5	-	TGTGCCAGCAGTTACGCGCAGGGGGCGAGACAGCCCCAGCATTTT	CASSYAQGARQPQHF
TRBD1	TRBJ1-4	TRBV5-1	-	TGCGCCAGCAGCTTGGAAACAGGGGGAGTTGAAAAACTGTTTTTT	CASSLETGGVEKLFF
-	TRBJ2-2	TRBV11-3	few	TGTGCCAGCAGCTCAGCCACAGGGAGTGGGTCGACCGGGGAGCTGTTTTTT	CASSSATGSGSTGELFF
TRBD1	TRBJ1-3	TRBV10-3	-	TGTGCCATCAGTGAGCCTCTGGGACAGAGTGGAAACACCATATATTTT	CAISEPLGQSGNTIYF
-	TRBJ1-5	TRBV20-1	-	TGCAGTGCTAGTCCTTCTGCAAACTTGGGCAATCAGCCCCAGCATTTT	CSASPSANLGNQPQHF
-	TRBJ2-1	TRBV11-3	-	TGTGCCAGCAGCGGTAGGGGATTTGCACGCGATGACGCTGAGCAGTTCTTC	CASSGRGFARDDAEQFF
-	TRBJ1-2	TRBV28	once	TGTGCCAGCAGTTTTACAGACTATGGCTACACCTTC	CASSFTDYGYTF
TRBD1	TRBJ1-2	TRBV18	few	TGTGCCAGCTCGACAGGGACCGGCTACACCTTC	CASSTGTGYTF
TRBD1	TRBJ1-5	TRBV5-5	-	TGTGCCAGCAGGTTGGGACAGGGAGTTTATCAGCCCCAGCATTTT	CASRLGQGVYQPQHF
-	TRBJ2-2	TRBV4-1	once	TGCGCCAGCAGCTTGGGCCACCCAGGAAACACCGGGGAGCTGTTTTTT	CASSLGHPGNTGELFF
-	TRBJ1-2	TRBV30	-	TGTGCCTGGGGCCTGTTTAACTATGGCTACACCTTC	CAWGLFNYGYTF
TRBD1	TRBJ1-1	TRBV4-3	-	TGCGCCAGCAGCCTCGGAGGGACAGGGGGCATGGACACTGAAGCTTTCTTT	CASSLGGTGGMDTEAFF
TRBD1	TRBJ1-3	TRBV15	-	TGTGCCACCAGCGGAAGACTCGGACAGGGACCTGGAAACACCATATATTTT	CATSGRLGQGPGNTIYF
TRBD2	TRBJ2-3	TRBV7-2	-	TGTGCCAGCAGCTTGCTGGCGGGAGGGGACACAGATACGCAGTATTTT	CASSLLAGGDTDTQYF
TRBD1	TRBJ1-4	TRBV5-1	-	TGCGCCAGCAGCTCCAGGGGGCAAGGCAATGAAAAACTGTTTTTT	CASSSRGQGNEKLFF
-	TRBJ1-5	TRBV9	-	TGTGCCAGCAGCGTAGAAGCAGGGGGCAATCAGCCCCAGCATTTT	CASSVEAGGNQPQHF
TRBD1	TRBJ1-5	TRBV4-1	-	TGCGCCAGCAGCCGGGGCAGGGGGGAGAATCAGCCCCAGCATTTT	CASSRGRGENQPQHF
-	TRBJ1-1	TRBV6-1	-	TGTGCCAGCAGTGATCGTCAGGGAAAAGCTTTCTTT	CASSDRQGKAFF
-	TRBJ1-2	TRBV19	-	TGTGCCAGTAGTACGCGACAGGCGGATGGCTACACCTTC	CASSTRQADGYTF
-	TRBJ1-2	TRBV19	once	TGTGCCAGTAGTGCGGAACAGGGTTCTAACTATGGCTACACCTTC	CASSAEQGSNYGYTF
TRBD1	TRBJ1-4	TRBV6-5	once	TGTGCCAGCCGGGACAGGCAGTGGGGTAATGAAAAACTGTTTTTT	CASRDRQWGNEKLFF
TRBD2	TRBJ2-3	TRBV18	-	TGTGCCAGCTCCGTGGCTAGCGGCTCTAGCACAGATACGCAGTATTTT	CASSVASGSSTDTQYF
-	TRBJ1-3	TRBV19	once	TGTGCCAGTAGTATCCCCCGCAGGGTAGGAAACACCATATATTTT	CASSIPRRVGNTIYF
-	TRBJ1-2	TRBV30	-	TGTGCCTGGAGAACGGTCGGCTACACCTTC	CAWRTVGYTF
-	TRBJ1-1	TRBV7-9	-	TGTGCCAGCCTCCTGGGGGCGACTGAAGCTTTCTTT	CASLLGATEAFF
-	TRBJ1-2	TRBV9	-	TGTGCCAGCAGCTCTTTAACACCGAACTATGGCTACACCTTC	CASSSLTPNYGYTF
TRBD2	TRBJ2-1	TRBV19	-	TGTGCCAGTACCCCCCTCCGGGCTAGCGGGAGTGGGGAGCAGTTCTTC	CASTPLRASGSGEQFF
TRBD2	TRBJ2-2	TRBV7-3	-	TGTGCCAGCAGCTCGGGACTAGCGGGCACCGGGGAGCTGTTTTTT	CASSSGLAGTGELFF